This T cell receptor beta chain originates from a study of cytomegalovirus exposure and HLA in healthy donors. The overall study: Most donors, roughly 77% of roughly 400 genotyped, fell in the Caucasian-associated ancestry cluster.

For this clone: Its antigen is undetermined.

The CDR3 totals 16 residues. In germline, CDR1 is SNHLY, CDR2 FYNNEI. Trimming cost V 4 bases and J 0 bases; bases outside gene matches: 1. Study results and caveats: An Asian-associated ancestry cluster reportedly showed fewer N-insertions than the approximately 660-donor mean in a later analysis. Previously analyzed data showed that most TCR beta V segments were productive at a frequency of about 87% or about 30%.

Donors likely had unrecorded immune exposures despite being nominally healthy when sampled. Primers: 60 Vbeta forward and 13 Jbeta reverse. Repertoires were generated with immunoSEQ multiplex PCR, while TCRdb's copy carries only in-frame clones and drops some. The sample has some 110,000 clones, over 75% seen once. The TCR was taken from a man in his 60s in good health and CMV-seronegative. Sequencing was carried out using PBMCs. The chain recombines TRBV2 with TRBJ2-1, with 12 bases fitting TRBD2. CDR3: CASSALAGGSYNEQFF. The CDR3 nucleotides read TGTGCCAGCAGTGCACTAGCGGGGGGCTCCTACAATGAGCAGTTCTTC. Supplemented by reference TRBV2 and TRBJ2-1, the full variable domain reads EPEVTQTPSHQVTQMGQEVILRCVPISNHLYFYWYRQILGQKVEFLVSFYNNEISEKSEIFDDQFSVERPDGSNFTLKIRSTKLEDSAMYFCASSALAGGSYNEQFFGPGTRLTVL.